The T cell receptor beta chain described here comes from a study of blood T cell repertoires in COVID-19. About the study: Acute and convalescent COVID-19 specimens originated in the United States, Italy and Spain.

Per the authors' pipeline: Reference gene primer amplification gave nucleated cell count estimates. The repertoire was sequenced with immunoSEQ multiplex PCR; TCRdb's copy has only in-frame clones and lacks some. The D gene and trimming were derived from the DNA, and the V and J assignments and clone size from that table. The table has a few hundred thousand clones, 85% seen once. Individuals aged roughly 18 to 95 years were recruited from roughly 23 US areas. The receptor's source is a woman aged 50 to 60 who had recovered from COVID-19. Material for sequencing was PBMCs or T cells enriched from blood (not recorded which).

The CDR3 sequence is CASSYGGQGYYEQYF. The CDR3, as DNA: TGTGCCAGCAGCTACGGGGGGCAGGGGTACTACGAGCAGTACTTC. The genes are TRBV11-2 and TRBJ2-7, with D maybe TRBD2 (7 bases). The CDR3 is 15 amino acids. Trimming pared 4 bases from V and 3 bases from J, leaving 16 bases between. Germline V gene data show CDR1 as SGHAT and CDR2 as FQNNGV.